This T cell receptor (beta chain) was sequenced in a study of T cell repertoires in aging, cancer and after chemotherapy. Turning to the study itself: Six age groups, ranging from 30 or younger to 70 or older, included the donors.

Peripheral blood genomic DNA, not sorted cells or RNA, was the template. A mixed TRB-A/B primer pool amplified rearranged TRB by multiplex touch-down PCR. TCRdb fed the multiplex PCR reads into MiXCR, producing one record per CDR3 protein. The repertoire consists of approximately 6,600 distinct CDR3 sequences, with roughly 29% occurring once and the leading ten covering around 75%. The CDR3 runs to 13 residues. The germline V gene encodes CDR1 MNHEY and CDR2 SMNVEV (reference sequence). V lost 4 bases, J lost 6 bases, and 4 bases stayed unmatched. In its sample, this clonotype was seen a few times. The V and J genes are TRBV27 and TRBJ2-7, with 9 bases that match TRBD1. This clonotype was sampled from a human donor with a blood cancer. The donor label of this sample is uncertain. Sequenced material: blood. CDR3 DNA: TGTGCCAGCAGTTCCGGGACAGGGATCGAGCAGTACTTC. The encoded protein is CASSSGTGIEQYF.